The entry that follows covers one TCR beta chain sequence. This clonotype was observed at least ten times. The antigen it binds to is not known. Nothing much larger sits one base from this clone, and base qualities are not available. This sample was included in a study of regulatory T cells in long-lasting Graves disease (TCRdb year 2021). Regarding the study in general: Patients with newly diagnosed Graves' disease had been on antithyroid drugs for under 3 months. This study used TCR sequencing and RNA sequencing of peripheral blood to compare persistent Graves' disease patients against newly diagnosed Graves' disease patients. The study took place in China and was registered as a clinical trial. A total of about 35 samples underwent TCR sequencing, from 13 patients with persistent Graves' disease and approximately 20 patients with newly diagnosed Graves' disease. Study-wide findings and limitations: Patients with persistent disease shared more public clonotypes (fewer than 3,000) than newly diagnosed patients did (around 1,000). Preferential use of TRBV28, TRBJ1-2 and TRBJ2-5 was observed in persistent disease, whereas TRBV20-1 and TRBJ2-1 were favored in newly diagnosed disease. Compared with newly diagnosed patients, persistent Graves' disease patients had lower TCR Shannon entropy and fewer highly expanded clones, which suggests clonal expansion. Peripheral blood alone was examined, since thyroid tissue, which constituted the primary lesion, could not be accessed. The small sample size was acknowledged by the authors as a limitation that may reduce accuracy. Sequencing and analysis were restricted to the TCR beta chain.

Inclusive of the bounding cysteine and phenylalanine, the CDR3 is 13 residues long. Only CDR3 DNA is held: 39 bases, read in frame from base 1. Cut back by 0 bases and 14 bases, the V and J ends lie 14 bases apart. The germline V gene (reference sequence) yields DFQATT for CDR1 and SNEGSKA for CDR2. Preparation of the library involved multiplex PCR. The sequencer listed for this sample is Illumina HiSeq 4000. To build TCR beta libraries, CDR3 regions were amplified by Arm-PCR using iRepertoire HTBI primers. PCR products were gel purified before sequencing. On the authors' methods: Gene usage analysis of CDR3 amino acid clonotypes used the 60 to 80 TRBV and around 14 TRBJ segments found across samples. Filtered high-quality paired reads were merged into contigs using COPE and FqMerger. BLAST was used to align contigs to IMGT TRBV, TRBD and TRBJ reference genes, and CDR3 was defined according to IMGT. Any clonotype with a frequency above 0.1% was classified as a highly expanded clone. Shannon entropy served as the measure of repertoire diversity, while the Gini coefficient captured V-J evenness. Clonotypes shared by more than one individual were considered public. TCRdb reanalyzed the raw reads on its own, using fastp at Q25 for trimming and MiXCR for clone calling, and kept in-frame beta chains. Identical CDR3 protein sequences are pooled into one entry, listed with their most common genes and DNA. TCRdb assigned the V and J calls; the authors' analysis was not used. The sample profile shows a few hundred thousand distinct CDR3 sequences; approximately 10% of them were found once. The ten largest clones represent under 20% of the sample.

Sample time point, as interpreted from the label and publication: newly diagnosed GD, antithyroid drugs for less than 3 months. For both TCR sequencing and RNA sequencing, RNA was extracted from PBMCs in TRIzol. The diagnosis of Graves' disease followed American Thyroid Association guidelines. The patients came from an endocrinology department in Xi'an, China. Each patient gave roughly 10 milliliters of peripheral blood, collected in an EDTA anticoagulant tube. Ficoll Paque Plus density gradient separation was used to isolate PBMCs, and no additional T cell sorting was done. An Agilent 2100 Bioanalyzer and agarose gel were used to check RNA quality, while a NanoDrop 2000 measured RNA concentration. Another study also made use of these data, one on T cells in Graves' hyperthyroidism and ophthalmopathy. As the second publication notes: Graves' hyperthyroidism was defined as stable when no progression to ophthalmopathy occurred over 18 months of follow-up. The hyperthyroidism patients were between 18 and 65 years old and newly diagnosed, with a disease duration of less than 2 months. Patients with uncontrolled infections, other autoimmune diseases, pregnancy or lactation were excluded. Diagnoses were based on clinical symptoms, serum thyroxine and TRAb, thyroid ultrasound and orbital computed tomography. For the first round of RT-PCR on the TCR CDR3, the HTBI primer set was used together with the Qiagen OneStep RT-PCR kit. Most expanded thyroid clonotypes (frequency above 0.001) were also found in blood, which suggests that blood repertoires may mirror thyroid immune responses. A model built on a 13 V-J signature distinguished ophthalmopathy from stable hyperthyroidism, reaching 87.88% sensitivity and under 84% specificity in cross-validation and 80%/75% in testing. In validation, the model predicted progression to ophthalmopathy with over 60% sensitivity and about 72% specificity, a median of around six months before onset. To identify distinguishing TCR V-J signatures, a discovery cohort of around 100 patients was used, comprising 43 with Graves' ophthalmopathy and 57 with stable Graves' hyperthyroidism. Prospective prediction of ophthalmopathy was tested in an independent validation cohort consisting of 18 hyperthyroidism patients and around 16 patients who later progressed to ophthalmopathy. The approximately 98 discovery patients were randomly divided into training and test sets at a 7:3 ratio. In several Graves' hyperthyroidism patients, the study also compared T-cell repertoires from thyroid tissue with T-cell repertoires from blood. After blood sampling, hyperthyroidism patients were treated with methimazole at a starting dose of 30 mg daily, and ophthalmopathy patients were treated with high-dose intravenous methylprednisolone. Libraries were constructed in a second round of multiplex PCR, after which size selection and purification were performed. Libraries were sequenced paired-end with 100 bp reads on an Illumina HiSeq2000. Raw data were processed with SOAPnuke, discarding reads with adapters, uncalled bases, mean Phred below 15, or no exact constant-primer or identifier match. High-quality paired reads were merged using COPE v1.2.5, and each unique nucleotide sequence was defined as a clonotype. MiTCR v1.1 was used to align clonotypes to the IMGT TRBV, TRBD and TRBJ reference segments. The analysis was restricted to V-J combinations with a frequency above 0.0001, which together covered 98% to 99.2% of the repertoires. The TCS score was defined as F50 (clonal expansion) divided by E x V (chaos), with BLOSUM62-based TCRdist calculated between CDR3 peptides within each V-J. Welch's t-statistics and random forest reduced 500 to 650 V-J features to 10 to 15, which were used in a naive Bayes classifier (R e1071). No statistical method was used to set the sample size in advance, and investigators knew the group allocation. TCR Vbeta CDR3 sequencing of 135 peripheral blood samples (more than 40 ophthalmopathy, 75 hyperthyroidism and approximately 17 progressor patients) is reported in the paper.

The source was peripheral blood mononuclear cells (PBMCs), collected at new diagnosis, from a patient treated with antithyroid drugs. The clonotype was recovered from a woman younger than 30 with Graves disease. Donor details come from another sample of the same person, matched by shared clones. Recombination connected TRBV20-1 to TRBJ1-6, with the D segment identity uncertain. The CDR3 region: CSARDPADITLHF. Read as DNA, the sequence is TGCAGTGCTAGAGACCCCGCAGACATAACCCTCCACTTT.